This T cell receptor (beta chain) was sequenced for a study of blood T cell repertoires in COVID-19. At the level of the study: T cells, B-cell-depleted T cells, or PBMCs provided the cDNA or gDNA that served as material.

Authors' processing steps: Using reference gene primer amplification, nucleated cell counts were estimated. Profiling relied on immunoSEQ multiplex PCR, and the TCRdb table lists in-frame clones only, not all of them. The DNA was the basis for D and trimming; V, J and clone size are from that table. The repertoire consists of 150,000 or so clones, with about 86% occurring once and the leading ten covering over 0.85%. V dropped 5 bases and J dropped 6 bases, with 16 bases sitting between them. The CDR3 is made up of 14 amino acids. Looked up from germline, CDR1 is KGHSH and CDR2 is LQKENI. This clone turned up a few times.

The J gene is TRBJ1-2, the V gene TRBV18; weak D call: TRBD1 (5 bases). The sample comprised peripheral blood. The sequence derives from a man aged 18 to 29 with acute or convalescent COVID-19. This chain's CDR3 is CASSSIGGMDGYTF. DNA of the CDR3: TGTGCCAGCTCATCCATCGGGGGAATGGATGGCTACACCTTC.